The TCR beta chain under discussion was sequenced for a study of monozygotic twins with inflammatory bowel disease (dated by TCRdb to the late 2010s). For context, the study as a whole: The complete study included around 30 monozygotic twin pairs: 19 IBD-discordant Danish pairs and nine German pairs, of which four were IBD-concordant and five were IBD-discordant. Within discordant pairs, disease-associated traits were sought mainly by comparing IBD patients with their genetically identical healthy co-twins. Each individual had, on average, about 151 000 unique TCRalpha sequences and 181 000 unique TCRbeta sequences available for analysis.

Comments on this clonotype: There is no known antigen for this receptor.

There are 14 amino acids in the CDR3, from cysteine to phenylalanine inclusive. This entry has no DNA. The germline V gene (reference sequence) provides CDR1 SEHNR and CDR2 FQNEAQ. The library was obtained by 5' RACE. The input for every TCR library was around 4,000 ng of total RNA. For each sample, cDNA synthesis with SMARTScribe reverse transcriptase was split into eight separate reactions. Unique molecular identifiers containing a 6-nucleotide sample barcode were introduced through template switching during cDNA synthesis. Amplification of TCRalpha and TCRbeta cDNA involved two nested PCRs of approximately 16 and 9 cycles, and each PCR was followed by bead purification. Before amplification, the cDNA was both treated with uracil DNA-glycosylase and purified with the QIAquick PCR purification kit. The second PCR was the step at which Illumina TruSeq-compatible adapters and sample-specific barcodes were added. TapeStation and Qubit were used to check library quality and concentration, and roughly 4.6 ng of each library was pooled. Sequencing of the pooled libraries was done on an Illumina HiSeq2500 single-index Rapid Run using custom sequencing primers and 2 x 100 bp reads. Under the source paper's analysis protocol: MiGEC version 1.2.6 was used for UMI-based consensus assembly, which corrected PCR and sequencing errors. MiXCR version 2.1.1 was used for V(D)J alignment, clonotype assembly and CDR3 extraction. To normalise gene usage, clonotype sharing and MAIT/NKT TCR abundance, the top 1000, 10 000 and 20 000 clonotypes in each sample were analysed. Diversity was computed as the inverse Simpson index with the vegan R package after downsampling to 27 000 UMIs. Paired Mann-Whitney U tests were applied to discordant twin pairs, and Benjamini-Hochberg correction was used for multiple testing. Based on TCRdb reprocessing of the reads, there is one entry per CDR3 protein sequence, and DNA is missing. TCRdb's processing, not the authors', yielded these V and J calls. The sample's clone listing holds around 100,000 distinct CDR3 sequences. The top ten hold 1.5% to 2% of the sample.

Beyond this particular receptor, the publication reports: A decrease in TCRbeta repertoire diversity, as measured by inverse Simpson index, was observed in IBD patients compared with their healthy co-twins. No difference in repertoire similarity was observed between concordant and discordant twins, possibly owing to limited statistical power. Compared with healthy twins, IBD patients had fewer clonotypes in common with other individuals, a difference most pronounced in patients showing signs of disease activity. Because patients were on differing immunosuppressive treatments, the repertoires may have picked up extra background noise and inter-individual variability. The results gave no support for a single strong signal or clonotype linked to IBD. Distinction between different T cell subtypes could not be achieved in the analysis.

From each donor, an approximately 2.6 ml peripheral blood sample was collected into PAXgene tubes and kept at -80 degrees C. Without T cell sorting, total RNA was isolated from whole blood using the PAXgene blood miRNA kit on an automated QIAcube. Deep TCRalpha and TCRbeta repertoire profiling with unique molecular barcoding was performed on peripheral blood of monozygotic twin pairs concordant or discordant for inflammatory bowel disease. Smoking habits were recorded for all twin pairs, and each individual was classified as a current, former or never smoker. The sequence was obtained from a human donor with ulcerative colitis or Crohn's disease, or a healthy co-twin of an affected twin (not recorded which). The V and J genes are TRBV7-9 and TRBJ2-7; TCRdb indicates TRBD1, and absent DNA this call remains unverified. Input material: blood. CDR3 region: CASSPWGSGDEQYF.